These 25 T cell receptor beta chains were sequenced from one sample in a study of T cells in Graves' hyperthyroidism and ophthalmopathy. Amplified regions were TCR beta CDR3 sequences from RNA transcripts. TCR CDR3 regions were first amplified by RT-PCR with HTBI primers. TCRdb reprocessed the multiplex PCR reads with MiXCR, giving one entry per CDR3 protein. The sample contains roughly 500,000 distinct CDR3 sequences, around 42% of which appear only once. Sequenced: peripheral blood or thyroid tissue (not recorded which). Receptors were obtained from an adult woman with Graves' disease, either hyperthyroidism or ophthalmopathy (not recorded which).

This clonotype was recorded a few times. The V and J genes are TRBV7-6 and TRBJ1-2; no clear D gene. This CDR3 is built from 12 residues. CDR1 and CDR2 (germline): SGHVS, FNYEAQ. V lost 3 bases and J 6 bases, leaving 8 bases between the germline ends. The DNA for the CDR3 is TGTGCCAGCAGCTTCGCTAGAGATGGCTACACCTTC. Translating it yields CASSFARDGYTF. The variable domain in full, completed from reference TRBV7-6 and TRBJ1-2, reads GAGVSQSPRYKVTKRGQDVALRCDPISGHVSLYWYRQALGQGPEFLTYFNYEAQQDKSGLPNDRFSAERPEGSISTLTIQRTEQRDSAMYRCASSFARDGYTFGSGTRLTVV.

The CDR3 DNA reads as TGTGCCAGCAGCTTACACAAAGGCGAGCAGTACTTC. Protein sequence: CASSLHKGEQYF. The chain recombines TRBV7-9 with TRBJ2-7; D call uncertain. Germline loops: CDR1 SEHNR, CDR2 FQNEAQ (reference sequence). This CDR3 spans 12 amino acids. V was pared by 2 bases and J by 6 bases, with 8 bases between.

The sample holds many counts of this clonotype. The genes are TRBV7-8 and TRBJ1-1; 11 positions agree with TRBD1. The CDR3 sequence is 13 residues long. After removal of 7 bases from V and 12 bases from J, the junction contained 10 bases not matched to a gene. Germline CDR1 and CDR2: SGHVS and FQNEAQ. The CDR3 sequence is CASIAVGQGESFF. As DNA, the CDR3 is TGTGCCAGCATCGCCGTGGGACAGGGGGAATCTTTCTTT.

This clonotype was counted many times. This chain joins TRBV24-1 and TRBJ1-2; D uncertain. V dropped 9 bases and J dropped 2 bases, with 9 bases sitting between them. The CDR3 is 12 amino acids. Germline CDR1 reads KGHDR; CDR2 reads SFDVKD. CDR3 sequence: CATSLGNYGYTF. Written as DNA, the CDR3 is TGTGCCACCTCTCTTGGAAACTATGGCTACACCTTC.

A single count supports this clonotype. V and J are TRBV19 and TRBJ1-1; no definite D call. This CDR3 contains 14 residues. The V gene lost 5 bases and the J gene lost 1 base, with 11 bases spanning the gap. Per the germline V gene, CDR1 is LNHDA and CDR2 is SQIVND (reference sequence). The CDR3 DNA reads TGTGCCAGTAGTCGGCAGGCCGCGAACACTGAAGCTTTCTTT. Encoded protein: CASSRQAANTEAFF.

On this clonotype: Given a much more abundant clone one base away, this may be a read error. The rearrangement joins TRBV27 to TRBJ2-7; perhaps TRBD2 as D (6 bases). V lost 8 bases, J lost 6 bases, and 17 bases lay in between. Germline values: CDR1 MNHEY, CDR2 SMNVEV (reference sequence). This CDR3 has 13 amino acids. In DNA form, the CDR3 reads TGTGCCAGCGGTCACCGGGACTGGCGCGAGCAGTACTTC. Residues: CASGHRDWREQYF.

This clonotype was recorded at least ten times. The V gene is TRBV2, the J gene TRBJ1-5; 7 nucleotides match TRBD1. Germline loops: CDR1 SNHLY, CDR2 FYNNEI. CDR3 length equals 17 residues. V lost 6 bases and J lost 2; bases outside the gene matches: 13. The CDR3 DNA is TGTGCCAGCAGAAGCTCGAGGACAGGTGGCGGCAATCAGCCCCAGCATTTT. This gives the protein CASRSSRTGGGNQPQHF.

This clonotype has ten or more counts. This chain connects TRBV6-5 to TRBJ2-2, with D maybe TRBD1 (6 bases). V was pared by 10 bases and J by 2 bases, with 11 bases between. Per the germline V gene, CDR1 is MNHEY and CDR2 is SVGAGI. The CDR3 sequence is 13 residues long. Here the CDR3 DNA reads TGTGCCACCACGGGACACAACACCGGGGAGCTGTTTTTT. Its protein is CATTGHNTGELFF.

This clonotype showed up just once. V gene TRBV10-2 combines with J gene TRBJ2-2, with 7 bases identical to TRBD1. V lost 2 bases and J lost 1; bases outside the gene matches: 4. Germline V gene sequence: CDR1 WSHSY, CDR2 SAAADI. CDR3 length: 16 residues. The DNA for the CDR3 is TGCGCCAGCAGTGAGGGACAGGCTATGAACACCGGGGAGCTGTTTTTT. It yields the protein CASSEGQAMNTGELFF.

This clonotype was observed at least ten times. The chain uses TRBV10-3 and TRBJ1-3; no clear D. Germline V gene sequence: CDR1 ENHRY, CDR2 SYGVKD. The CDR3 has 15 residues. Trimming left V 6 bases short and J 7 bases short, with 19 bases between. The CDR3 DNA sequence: TGTGCCATCAGCCCATCTAATCCTGGCGGGAACACCATATATTTT. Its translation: CAISPSNPGGNTIYF.

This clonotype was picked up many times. CDR3 sequence (DNA): TGTGCCAGCAGCTTAGCGCCAACACCGATGGAAGCTTTCTTT. Its protein product is CASSLAPTPMEAFF. The V call is TRBV7-9, the J call TRBJ1-1; D unclear. This CDR3 is 14 amino acids long. Between the trimmed V and J ends, which lost 0 bases and 8 bases, there was a span of 13 bases. Germline values: CDR1 SEHNR, CDR2 FQNEAQ (reference sequence).

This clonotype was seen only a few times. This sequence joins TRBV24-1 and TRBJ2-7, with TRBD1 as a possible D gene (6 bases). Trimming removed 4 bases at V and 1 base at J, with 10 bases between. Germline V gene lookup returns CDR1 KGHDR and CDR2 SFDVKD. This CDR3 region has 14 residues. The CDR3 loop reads CATSDPTGSYEQYF. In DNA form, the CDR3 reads TGTGCCACCAGTGACCCAACAGGGTCCTACGAGCAGTACTTC.

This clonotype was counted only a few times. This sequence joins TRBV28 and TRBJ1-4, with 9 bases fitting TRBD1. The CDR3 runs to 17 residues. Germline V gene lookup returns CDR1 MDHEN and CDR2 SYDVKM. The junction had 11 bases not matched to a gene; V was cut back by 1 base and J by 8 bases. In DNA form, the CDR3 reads TGTGCCAGCAGTTTATTGGAATGGGGACAGGGAGGGGAAAAACTGTTTTTT. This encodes CASSLLEWGQGGEKLFF.

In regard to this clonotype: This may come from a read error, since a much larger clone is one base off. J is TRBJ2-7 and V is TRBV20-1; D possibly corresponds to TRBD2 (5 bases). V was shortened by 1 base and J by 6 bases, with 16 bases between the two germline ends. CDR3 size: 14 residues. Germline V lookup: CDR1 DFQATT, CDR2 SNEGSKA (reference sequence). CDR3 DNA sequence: TGCAGTGCTAGAGTTGGGAGTTTTACCTGCGAGCAGTACTTC. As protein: CSARVGSFTCEQYF.

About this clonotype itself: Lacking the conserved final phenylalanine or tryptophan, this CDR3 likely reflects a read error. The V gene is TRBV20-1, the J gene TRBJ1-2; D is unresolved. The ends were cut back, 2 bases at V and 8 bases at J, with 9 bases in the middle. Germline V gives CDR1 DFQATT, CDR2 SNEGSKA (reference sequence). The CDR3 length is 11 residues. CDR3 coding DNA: TGCAGTGCTAGATGGAGGGAAGGCTACACCTGC. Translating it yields CSARWREGYTC.

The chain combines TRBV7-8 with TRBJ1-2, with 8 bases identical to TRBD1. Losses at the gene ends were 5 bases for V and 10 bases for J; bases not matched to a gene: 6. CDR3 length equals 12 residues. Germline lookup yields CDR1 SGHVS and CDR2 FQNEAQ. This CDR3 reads CASSPGGYDYTF. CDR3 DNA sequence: TGTGCCAGCAGCCCAGGGGGCTACGACTACACCTTC. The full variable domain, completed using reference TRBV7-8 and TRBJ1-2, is GAGVSQSPRYKVAKRGQDVALRCDPISGHVSLFWYQQALGQGPEFLTYFQNEAQLDKSGLPSDRFFAERPEGSVSTLKIQRTQQEDSAVYLCASSPGGYDYTFGSGTRLTVV.

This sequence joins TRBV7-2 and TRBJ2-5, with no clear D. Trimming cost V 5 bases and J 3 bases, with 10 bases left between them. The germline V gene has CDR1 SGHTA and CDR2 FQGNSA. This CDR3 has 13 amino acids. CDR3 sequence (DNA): TGTGCCAGCAGCCCGGACCCAAAAGAGACCCAGTACTTC. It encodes CASSPDPKETQYF.

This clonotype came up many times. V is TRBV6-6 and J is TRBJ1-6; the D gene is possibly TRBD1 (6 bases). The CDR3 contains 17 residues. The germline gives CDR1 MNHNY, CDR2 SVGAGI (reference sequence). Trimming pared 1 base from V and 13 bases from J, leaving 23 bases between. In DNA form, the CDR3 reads TGTGCCAGCAGTTACTTGATGCGCCGGGACAACTATTTGCCCCTCCACTTT. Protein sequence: CASSYLMRRDNYLPLHF.

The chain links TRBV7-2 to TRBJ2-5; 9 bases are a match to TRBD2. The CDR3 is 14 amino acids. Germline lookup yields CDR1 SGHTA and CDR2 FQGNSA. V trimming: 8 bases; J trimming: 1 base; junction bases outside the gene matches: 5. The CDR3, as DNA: TGTGCCAGCTCTAGCGGGGACCCCCAAGAGACCCAGTACTTC. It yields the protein CASSSGDPQETQYF.

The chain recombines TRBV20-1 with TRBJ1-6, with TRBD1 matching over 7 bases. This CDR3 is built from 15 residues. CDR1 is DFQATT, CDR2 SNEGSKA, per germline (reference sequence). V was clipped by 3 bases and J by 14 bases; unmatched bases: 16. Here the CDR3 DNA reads TGCAGTGCTAGCCGGCGGGGGTCAGGGGGAATGGCCCTCCACTTT. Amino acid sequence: CSASRRGSGGMALHF.

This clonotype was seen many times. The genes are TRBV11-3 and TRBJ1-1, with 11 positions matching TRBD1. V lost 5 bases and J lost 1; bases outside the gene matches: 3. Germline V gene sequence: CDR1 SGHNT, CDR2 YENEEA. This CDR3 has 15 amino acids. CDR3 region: CASSPGQGANTEAFF. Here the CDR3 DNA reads TGTGCCAGCAGCCCTGGACAGGGGGCGAACACTGAAGCTTTCTTT.

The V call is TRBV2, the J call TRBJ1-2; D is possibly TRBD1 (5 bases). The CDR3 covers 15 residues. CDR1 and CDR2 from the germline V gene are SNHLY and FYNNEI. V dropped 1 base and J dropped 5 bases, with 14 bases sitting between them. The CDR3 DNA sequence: TGTGCCAGCAGTGAAGGAAGACAGAACCTGTATGGCTACACCTTC. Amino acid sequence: CASSEGRQNLYGYTF. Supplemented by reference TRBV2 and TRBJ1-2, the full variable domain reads EPEVTQTPSHQVTQMGQEVILRCVPISNHLYFYWYRQILGQKVEFLVSFYNNEISEKSEIFDDQFSVERPDGSNFTLKIRSTKLEDSAMYFCASSEGRQNLYGYTFGSGTRLTVV.

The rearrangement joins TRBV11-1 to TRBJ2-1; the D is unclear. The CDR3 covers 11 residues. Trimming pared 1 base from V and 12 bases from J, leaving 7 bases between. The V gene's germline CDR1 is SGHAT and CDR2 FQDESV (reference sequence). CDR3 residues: CASSLDQVQFF. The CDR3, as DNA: TGTGCCAGCAGCTTAGACCAGGTGCAGTTCTTC.

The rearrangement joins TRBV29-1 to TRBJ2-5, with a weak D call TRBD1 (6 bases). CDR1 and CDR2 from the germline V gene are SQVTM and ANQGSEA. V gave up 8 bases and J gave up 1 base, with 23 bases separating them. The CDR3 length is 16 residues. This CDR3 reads CSSWRPPGQIQETQYF. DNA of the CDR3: TGCAGCAGTTGGCGACCTCCGGGACAAATCCAAGAGACCCAGTACTTC.

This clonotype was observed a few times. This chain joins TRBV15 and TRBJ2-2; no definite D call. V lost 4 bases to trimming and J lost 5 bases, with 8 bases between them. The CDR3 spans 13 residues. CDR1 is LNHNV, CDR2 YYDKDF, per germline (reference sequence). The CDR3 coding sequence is TGTGCCACCAGCAAGAGACCAACCGGGGAGCTGTTTTTT. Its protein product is CATSKRPTGELFF.